The 5 T cell receptor beta chains below all came from one sample that was sequenced in a study of blood T cell repertoires in COVID-19. Generated by immunoSEQ multiplex PCR, the TCRdb table keeps only in-frame clones and is missing some. Of about 220,000 clones in the sample, 70% to 85% are singletons; the top ten hold 9.7%. The sequenced sample was peripheral blood. All receptors derive from a man aged 50 or older with active or convalescent COVID-19.

This chain uses TRBV29-1 with TRBJ2-2, with D perhaps TRBD2 (5 bases). The germline V gene has CDR1 SQVTM and CDR2 ANQGSEA. The CDR3 contains 13 residues. The ends were cut back, 3 bases at V and 6 bases at J, with 11 bases in the middle. CDR3 nucleotides: TGCAGCGTTGAGGACTCCAGCTCCGGGGAGCTGTTTTTT. Residues: CSVEDSSSGELFF.

The chain joins TRBV4-1 to TRBJ1-1; 7 bases align to TRBD1. Germline values: CDR1 MGHRA, CDR2 YSYEKL. J gave up 0 bases and V 4 bases, and 11 bases lay outside the gene matches. The CDR3 is 17 amino acids. The chain's CDR3 is CASSRQPGQPLNTEAFF. The CDR3 DNA is TGCGCCAGCAGCCGGCAGCCGGGACAGCCGTTGAACACTGAAGCTTTCTTT.

The chain uses TRBV3-1 (or the pseudogene TRBV3-2) and TRBJ2-3, with 11 bases matching TRBD2. Looked up from germline, CDR1 is LGHDT and CDR2 is YNNKEL (reference sequence). The CDR3 spans 22 residues. With V trimmed by 0 bases and J by 0 bases, 17 bases remained unmatched. The CDR3, as DNA: TGTGCCAGCAGCCAAGATAGGCGACTAGCGGGACTGAAAGGCTCTAGCACAGATACGCAGTATTTT. Translated, it gives CASSQDRRLAGLKGSSTDTQYF.

This clone was counted a few times. The rearrangement links TRBV6-5 to TRBJ1-2, with D possibly being TRBD1 (6 bases). Trimming took 4 bases from V and 4 from J, leaving 13 bases between them. The CDR3 consists of 14 residues. Germline V lookup: CDR1 MNHEY, CDR2 SVGAGI. DNA for the CDR3: TGTGCCAGCAGTTTGCGGGGGGGCCGCTATGGCTACACCTTC. Translated: CASSLRGGRYGYTF.

The sample holds one count of this clone. V gene TRBV28 combines with J gene TRBJ2-3; a possible D gene is TRBD2 (5 bases). The V gene's germline CDR1 is MDHEN and CDR2 SYDVKM. The CDR3 is 14 amino acids. Trimming shortened V by 6 bases and J by 5 bases, and 15 bases separated the two germline ends. CDR3 nucleotide sequence: TGTGCCAGCAGAGACACCGCGGGTGAAGATACGCAGTATTTT. Translated: CASRDTAGEDTQYF.